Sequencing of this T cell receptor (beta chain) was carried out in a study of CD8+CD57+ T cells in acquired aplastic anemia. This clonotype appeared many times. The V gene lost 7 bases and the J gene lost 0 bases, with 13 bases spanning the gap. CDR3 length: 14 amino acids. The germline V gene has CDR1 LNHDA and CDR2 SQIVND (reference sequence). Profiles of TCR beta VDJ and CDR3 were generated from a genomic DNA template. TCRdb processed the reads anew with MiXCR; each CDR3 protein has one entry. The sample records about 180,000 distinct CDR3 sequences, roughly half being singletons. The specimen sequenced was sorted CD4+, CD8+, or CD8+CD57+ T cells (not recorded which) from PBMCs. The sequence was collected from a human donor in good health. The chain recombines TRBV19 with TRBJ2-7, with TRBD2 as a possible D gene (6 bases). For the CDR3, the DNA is TGTGCCAGTAATGGCGGGGATTCCTCCTACGAGCAGTACTTC. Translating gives CASNGGDSSYEQYF.